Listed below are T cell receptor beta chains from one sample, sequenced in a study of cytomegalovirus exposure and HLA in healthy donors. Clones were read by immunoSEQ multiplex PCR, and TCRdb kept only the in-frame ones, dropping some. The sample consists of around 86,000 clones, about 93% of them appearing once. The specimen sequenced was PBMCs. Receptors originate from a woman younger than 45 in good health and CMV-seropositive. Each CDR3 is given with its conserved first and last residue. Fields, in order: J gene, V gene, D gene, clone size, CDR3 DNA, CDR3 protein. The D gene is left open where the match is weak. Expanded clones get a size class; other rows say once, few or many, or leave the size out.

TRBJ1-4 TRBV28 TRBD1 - TGTGCCAGCAGTTTTGCAGGGGGCGGGGAAAAACTGTTTTTT CASSFAGGGEKLFF
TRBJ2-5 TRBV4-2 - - TGTGCCAGCAGCCAAGCTCCACTCGGTACGGAGACCCAGTACTTC CASSQAPLGTETQYF
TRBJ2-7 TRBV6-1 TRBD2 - TGTGCCAGCAGTGCACTACTAGCGGGAGGATATTTGCACTTC CASSALLAGGYLHF
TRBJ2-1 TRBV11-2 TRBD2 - TGTGCCAGCAGCTTAGGACTAGCGGGAGTGGGGGAGCAGTTCTTC CASSLGLAGVGEQFF
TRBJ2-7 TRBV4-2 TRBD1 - TGTGCCAGCAGCCAGGAATTTGGGACAGGAGCCTACGAGCAGTACTTC CASSQEFGTGAYEQYF
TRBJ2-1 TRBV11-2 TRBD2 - TGTGCCAGCACCTCTGGAGCGGGAAGACTCTACAATGAGCAGTTCTTC CASTSGAGRLYNEQFF
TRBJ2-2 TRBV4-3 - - TGCGCCAGCAGCCAAGATCGGTGGACCGGGGAGCTGTTTTTT CASSQDRWTGELFF
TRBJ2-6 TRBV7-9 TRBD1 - TGTGCCAGCAGCCGACAGACAGGGGTACGCCTCTCTGGGGCCAACGTCCTGACTTTC CASSRQTGVRLSGANVLTF
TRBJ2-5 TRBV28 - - TGTGCCAGCACCCCCCCGACAGGTCAAGAGACCCAGTACTTC CASTPPTGQETQYF
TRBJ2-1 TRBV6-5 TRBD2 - TGTGCCAGCAGTTACTCCTCGGGACTAGCGGAGGAGCAGTTCTTC CASSYSSGLAEEQFF
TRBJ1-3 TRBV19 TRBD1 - TGTGCCAGTAGTCCGACCGGGACAGAAAACACCATATATTTT CASSPTGTENTIYF
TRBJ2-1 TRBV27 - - TGTGCCAGCAGTTTATTGGGAGCACAGGGGGGGGACAATGAGCAGTTCTTC CASSLLGAQGGDNEQFF
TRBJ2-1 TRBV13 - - TGTGCCAGCAGCTCTACCGCCGACTGGAACAATGAGCAGTTCTTC CASSSTADWNNEQFF
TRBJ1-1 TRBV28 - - TGTGCCAGCAGTCGCGACAGACTGAACACTGAAGCTTTCTTT CASSRDRLNTEAFF
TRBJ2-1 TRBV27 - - TGTGCCAGCAGTTGGGACATTGACTACAATGAGCAGTTCTTC CASSWDIDYNEQFF
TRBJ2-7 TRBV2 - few TGTGCCAGCAGGTTCGCCTACGAGCAGTACTTC CASRFAYEQYF
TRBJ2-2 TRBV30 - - TGTGCCTGGAGTGTGTCAGGGGCCGGGGAGCTGTTTTTT CAWSVSGAGELFF
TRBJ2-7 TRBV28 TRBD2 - TGTGCCAGCAGCCGCGCCCTCCCAGCGGGAGGAGGAGAGCAGTACTTC CASSRALPAGGGEQYF
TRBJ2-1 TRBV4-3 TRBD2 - TGCGCCAGCAGCCAAGTACCGGGACTAGCGGGAGTGGGCAATGAGCAGTTCTTC CASSQVPGLAGVGNEQFF
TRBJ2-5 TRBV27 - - TGTGCCAGCAGTTTAGGCAGGGTGGACGTGGAGACCCAGTACTTC CASSLGRVDVETQYF
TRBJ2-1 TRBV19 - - TGTGCCAGTCTACCGGGACGGATGGACAGCTCCTACAATGAGCAGTTCTTC CASLPGRMDSSYNEQFF
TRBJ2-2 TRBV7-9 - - TGTGCCATCGAGGACTCGATCACCGGGGAGCTGTTTTTT CAIEDSITGELFF
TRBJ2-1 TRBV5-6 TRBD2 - TGTGCCAGCAGCTTGCCCCGGCTAGCGGGAAACAATGAGCAGTTCTTC CASSLPRLAGNNEQFF
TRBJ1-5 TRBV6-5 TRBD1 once TGTGCCAGCAGCCCGACAGGGGATAGCAATCAGCCCCAGCATTTT CASSPTGDSNQPQHF
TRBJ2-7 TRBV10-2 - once TGCGCCAGCACCCCCGGGGGATCCTCCTACGAGCAGTACTTC CASTPGGSSYEQYF
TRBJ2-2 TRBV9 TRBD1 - TGTGCCAGCAGCGTTGAACAGGGGTCGGGCACCGGGGAGCTGTTTTTT CASSVEQGSGTGELFF
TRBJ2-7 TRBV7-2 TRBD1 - TGTGCCAGCAGCTTATCGGGACAGGCCTACGAGCAGTACTTC CASSLSGQAYEQYF
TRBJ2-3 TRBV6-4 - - TGTGCCAGCATCTGGAGGGGTTGCAGAGATACGCAGTATTTT CASIWRGCRDTQYF
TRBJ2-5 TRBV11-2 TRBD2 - TGTGCCAGCAGCGCCGAACTAGCGCAAGAGACCCAGTACTTC CASSAELAQETQYF
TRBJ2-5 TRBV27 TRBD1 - TGTGCCAGCAGTTGGACAGGTCAAGAGACCCAGTACTTC CASSWTGQETQYF
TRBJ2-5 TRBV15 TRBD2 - TGTGCCACCAGCGTCGGACTAGCGGGAGAAGGGGAGACCCAGTACTTC CATSVGLAGEGETQYF
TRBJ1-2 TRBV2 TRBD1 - TGTGCCAGCAGCCTGACAGGGGGCAACTATGGCTACACCTTC CASSLTGGNYGYTF
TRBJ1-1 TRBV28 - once TGTGCCAGCAGTTTACCACCGACAAACGGAGGAGCTTTCTTT CASSLPPTNGGAFF
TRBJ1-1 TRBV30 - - TGTGCCTGGAGTTGGACACGCGAAGCTTTCTTT CAWSWTREAFF
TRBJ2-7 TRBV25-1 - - TGTGCCAGCAGTGAAGCCGGGAGCCTTAGCTACGAGCAGTACTTC CASSEAGSLSYEQYF